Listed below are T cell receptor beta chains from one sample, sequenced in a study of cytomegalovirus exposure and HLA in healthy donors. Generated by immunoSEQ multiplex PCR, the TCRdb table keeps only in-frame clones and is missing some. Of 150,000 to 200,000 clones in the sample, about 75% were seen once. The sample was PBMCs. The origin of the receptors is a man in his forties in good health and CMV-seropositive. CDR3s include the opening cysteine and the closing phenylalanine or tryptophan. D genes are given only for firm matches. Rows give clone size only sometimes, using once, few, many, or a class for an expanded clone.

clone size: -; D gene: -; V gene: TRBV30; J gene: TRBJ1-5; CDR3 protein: CAWGLQGNNQPQHF; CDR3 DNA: TGTGCCTGGGGGCTTCAGGGTAACAATCAGCCCCAGCATTTT
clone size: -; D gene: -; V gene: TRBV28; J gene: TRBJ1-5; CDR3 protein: CASSGVEQIFRQPQHF; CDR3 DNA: TGTGCCAGCAGTGGTGTGGAACAGATCTTCCGTCAGCCCCAGCATTTT
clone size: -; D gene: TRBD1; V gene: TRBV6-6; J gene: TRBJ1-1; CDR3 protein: CASSRQGNTEAFF; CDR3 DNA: TGTGCCAGCAGTCGACAGGGGAACACTGAAGCTTTCTTT
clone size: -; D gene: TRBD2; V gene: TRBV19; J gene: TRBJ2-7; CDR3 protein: CASSLGEGEQYF; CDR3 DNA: TGTGCCAGTAGTCTCGGGGAGGGCGAGCAGTACTTC
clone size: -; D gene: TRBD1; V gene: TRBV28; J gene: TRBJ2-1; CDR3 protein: CASSTVKDRARSKNNEQFF; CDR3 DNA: TGTGCCAGCAGTACAGTAAAGGACAGGGCCCGTTCTAAAAACAATGAGCAGTTCTTC
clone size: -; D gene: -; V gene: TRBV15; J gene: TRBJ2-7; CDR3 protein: CATSRDTAGVYEQYF; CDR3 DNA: TGTGCCACCAGCAGAGATACCGCAGGGGTCTACGAGCAGTACTTC
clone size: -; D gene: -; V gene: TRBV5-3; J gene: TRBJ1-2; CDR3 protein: CARSLARPKSGYTF; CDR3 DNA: TGTGCCAGAAGCTTGGCTAGGCCCAAGAGTGGCTACACCTTC
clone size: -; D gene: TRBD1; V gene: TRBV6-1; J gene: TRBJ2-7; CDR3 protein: CASSETGLGTGVPYEQYF; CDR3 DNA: TGTGCCAGCAGTGAGACGGGGCTAGGGACAGGGGTCCCCTACGAGCAGTACTTC
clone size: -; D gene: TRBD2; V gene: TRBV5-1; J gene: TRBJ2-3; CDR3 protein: CASSLAMVSGRNTDTQYF; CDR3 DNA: TGCGCCAGCAGCTTGGCCATGGTTAGCGGGAGGAATACAGATACGCAGTATTTT
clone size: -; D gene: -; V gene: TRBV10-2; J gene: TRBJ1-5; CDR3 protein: CASSESGQSGQPQHF; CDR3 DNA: TGCGCCAGCAGTGAGTCGGGGCAGTCGGGTCAGCCCCAGCATTTT
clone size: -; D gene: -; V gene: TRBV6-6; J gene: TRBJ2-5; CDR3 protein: CASSYADGPGETQYF; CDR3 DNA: TGTGCCAGCAGTTACGCCGACGGCCCAGGAGAGACCCAGTACTTC
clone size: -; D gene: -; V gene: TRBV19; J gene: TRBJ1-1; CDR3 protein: CASTLQGTNTEAFF; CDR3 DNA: TGTGCCAGTACCCTCCAGGGGACGAACACTGAAGCTTTCTTT
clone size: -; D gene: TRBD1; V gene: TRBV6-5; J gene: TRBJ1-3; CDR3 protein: CASSYSRDSVGNTIYF; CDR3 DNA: TGTGCCAGCAGTTACTCGAGGGACAGCGTAGGAAACACCATATATTTT
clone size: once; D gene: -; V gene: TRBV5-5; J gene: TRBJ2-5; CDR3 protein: CASSLEGIETQYF; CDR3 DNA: TGTGCCAGCAGCTTGGAGGGGATAGAGACCCAGTACTTC
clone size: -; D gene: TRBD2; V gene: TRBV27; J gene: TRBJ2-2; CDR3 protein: CASSFSQRGGTGELFF; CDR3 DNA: TGTGCCAGCAGTTTCTCCCAGCGGGGAGGCACCGGGGAGCTGTTTTTT
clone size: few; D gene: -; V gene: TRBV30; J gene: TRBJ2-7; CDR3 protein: CAWKVGGPPRSYEQYF; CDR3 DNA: TGTGCCTGGAAGGTTGGGGGCCCCCCTCGAAGCTACGAGCAGTACTTC
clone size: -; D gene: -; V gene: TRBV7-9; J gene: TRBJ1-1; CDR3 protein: CASSLQGTNTEAFF; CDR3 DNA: TGTGCCAGCAGCTTACAGGGGACGAACACTGAAGCTTTCTTT
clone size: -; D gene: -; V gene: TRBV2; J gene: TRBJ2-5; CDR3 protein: CASSTGLGETQYF; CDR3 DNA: TGTGCCAGCAGTACAGGGCTTGGGGAGACCCAGTACTTC
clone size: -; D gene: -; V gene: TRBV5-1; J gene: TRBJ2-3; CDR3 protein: CASSWFNSGSGDTQYF; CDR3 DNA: TGCGCCAGCAGCTGGTTCAATAGCGGTTCGGGAGATACGCAGTATTTT
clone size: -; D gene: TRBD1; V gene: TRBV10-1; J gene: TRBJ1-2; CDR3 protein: CASSAGQGLSDGYTF; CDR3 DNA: TGCGCCAGCAGCGCGGGACAGGGGCTCTCCGATGGCTACACCTTC
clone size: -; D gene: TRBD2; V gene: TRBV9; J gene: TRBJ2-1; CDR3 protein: CASSQRGSSYNEQFF; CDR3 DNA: TGTGCCAGCAGCCAGCGGGGAAGCTCCTACAATGAGCAGTTCTTC
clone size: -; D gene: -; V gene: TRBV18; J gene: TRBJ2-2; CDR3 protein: CASSPVAGSGELFF; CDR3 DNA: TGTGCCAGCTCACCGGTGGCGGGATCCGGGGAGCTGTTTTTT
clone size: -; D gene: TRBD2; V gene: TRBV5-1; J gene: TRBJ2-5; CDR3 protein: CASSLVTSGGSEGAQYF; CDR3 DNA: TGCGCCAGCAGCTTGGTTACTAGCGGGGGCTCAGAAGGGGCCCAGTACTTC
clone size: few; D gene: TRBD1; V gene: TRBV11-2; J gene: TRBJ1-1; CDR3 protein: CASSPYGDSLNTEAFF; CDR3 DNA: TGTGCCAGCAGTCCTTACGGGGACAGCCTAAACACTGAAGCTTTCTTT
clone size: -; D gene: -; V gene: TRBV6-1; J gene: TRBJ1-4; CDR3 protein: CASSGLLTATNEKLFF; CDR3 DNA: TGTGCCAGCAGTGGACTCCTCACTGCAACTAATGAAAAACTGTTTTTT
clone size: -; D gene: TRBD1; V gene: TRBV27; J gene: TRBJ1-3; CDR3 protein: CASSLTGGGNTIYF; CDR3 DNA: TGTGCCAGCAGTTTAACAGGGGGTGGAAACACCATATATTTT
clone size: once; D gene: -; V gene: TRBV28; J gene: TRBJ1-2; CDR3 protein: CAIEGALNYGYTF; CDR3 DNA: TGTGCCATCGAAGGGGCTTTAAACTATGGCTACACCTTC
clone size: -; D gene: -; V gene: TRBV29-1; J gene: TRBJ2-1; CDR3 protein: CSVEDGRSSYNEQFF; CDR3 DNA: TGCAGCGTTGAAGATGGGAGGAGCTCCTACAATGAGCAGTTCTTC
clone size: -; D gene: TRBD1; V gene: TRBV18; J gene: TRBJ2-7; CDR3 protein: CASSPGTGNVGEQYF; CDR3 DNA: TGTGCCAGCTCACCCGGGACAGGGAACGTGGGCGAGCAGTACTTC
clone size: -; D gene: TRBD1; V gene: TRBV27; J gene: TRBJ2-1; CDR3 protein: CASSPGQGFYNEQFF; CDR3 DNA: TGTGCCAGCAGCCCGGGACAGGGGTTTTACAATGAGCAGTTCTTC
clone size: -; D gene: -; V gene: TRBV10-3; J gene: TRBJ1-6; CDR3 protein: CAIRGEVGSPLHF; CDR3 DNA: TGTGCCATCAGGGGTGAAGTGGGCTCACCCCTCCACTTT
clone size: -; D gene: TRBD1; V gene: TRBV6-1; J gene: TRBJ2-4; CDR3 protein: CASSSGQGSKNIQYF; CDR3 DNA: TGTGCCAGCAGCTCGGGACAGGGGAGCAAAAACATTCAGTACTTC
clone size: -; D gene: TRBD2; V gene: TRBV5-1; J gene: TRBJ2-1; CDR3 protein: CASTLGAGDTYNEQFF; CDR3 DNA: TGCGCCAGCACCCTCGGAGCGGGAGATACCTACAATGAGCAGTTCTTC
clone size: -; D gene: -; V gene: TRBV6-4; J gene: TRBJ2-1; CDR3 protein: CASSDLPGRGDEQFF; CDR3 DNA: TGTGCCAGCAGTGACCTACCAGGGAGGGGGGATGAGCAGTTCTTC
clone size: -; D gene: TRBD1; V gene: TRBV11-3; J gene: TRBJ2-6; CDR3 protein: CASRDRGRGGANVLTF; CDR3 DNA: TGTGCCAGCAGAGACAGGGGGCGGGGGGGGGCCAACGTCCTGACTTTC
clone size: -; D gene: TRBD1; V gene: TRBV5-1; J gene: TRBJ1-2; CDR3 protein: CASSPGQGAHYGYTF; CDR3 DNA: TGCGCCAGCAGCCCCGGACAGGGGGCTCACTATGGCTACACCTTC
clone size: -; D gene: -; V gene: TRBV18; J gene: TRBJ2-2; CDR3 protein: CASSPIMEVLPNTGELFF; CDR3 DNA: TGTGCCAGCTCACCAATCATGGAGGTCCTTCCGAACACCGGGGAGCTGTTTTTT
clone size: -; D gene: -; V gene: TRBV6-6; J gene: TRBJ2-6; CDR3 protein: CASSYWGAGANVLTF; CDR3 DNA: TGTGCCAGCAGTTACTGGGGCGCCGGGGCCAACGTCCTGACTTTC
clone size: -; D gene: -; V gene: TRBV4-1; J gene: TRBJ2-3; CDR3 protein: CASSQGASPGTDTQYF; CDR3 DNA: TGCGCCAGCAGCCAAGGGGCTAGCCCTGGCACAGATACGCAGTATTTT
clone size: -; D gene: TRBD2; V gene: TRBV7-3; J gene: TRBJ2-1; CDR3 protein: CASSPTAGGNEQFF; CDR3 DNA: TGTGCCAGCAGCCCGACTGCGGGGGGGAATGAGCAGTTCTTC
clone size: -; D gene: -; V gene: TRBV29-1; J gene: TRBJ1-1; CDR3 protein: CSVRDTYLNTEAFF; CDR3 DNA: TGCAGCGTCCGGGACACCTACTTGAACACTGAAGCTTTCTTT
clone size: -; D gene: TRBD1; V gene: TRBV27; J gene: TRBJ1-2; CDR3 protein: CASSLSRQGIYGYTF; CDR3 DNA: TGTGCCAGCAGTTTATCCCGACAGGGAATCTATGGCTACACCTTC
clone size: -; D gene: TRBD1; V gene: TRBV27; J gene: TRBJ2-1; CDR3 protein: CASSLSPGGYNEQFF; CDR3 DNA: TGTGCCAGCAGTTTATCACCAGGGGGCTACAATGAGCAGTTCTTC